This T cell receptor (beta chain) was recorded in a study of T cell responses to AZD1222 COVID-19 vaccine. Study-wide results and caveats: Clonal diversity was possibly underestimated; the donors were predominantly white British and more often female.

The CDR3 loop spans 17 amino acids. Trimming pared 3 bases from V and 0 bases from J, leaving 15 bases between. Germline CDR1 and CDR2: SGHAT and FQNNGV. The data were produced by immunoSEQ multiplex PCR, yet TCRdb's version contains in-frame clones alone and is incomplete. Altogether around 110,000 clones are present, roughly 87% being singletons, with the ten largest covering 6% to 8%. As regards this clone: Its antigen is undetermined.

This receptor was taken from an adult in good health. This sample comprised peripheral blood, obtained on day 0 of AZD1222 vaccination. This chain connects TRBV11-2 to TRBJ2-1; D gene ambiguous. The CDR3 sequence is CASSFLSNLNSYNEQFF. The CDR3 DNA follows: TGTGCCAGCAGCTTCCTGTCTAACTTGAACTCCTACAATGAGCAGTTCTTC.